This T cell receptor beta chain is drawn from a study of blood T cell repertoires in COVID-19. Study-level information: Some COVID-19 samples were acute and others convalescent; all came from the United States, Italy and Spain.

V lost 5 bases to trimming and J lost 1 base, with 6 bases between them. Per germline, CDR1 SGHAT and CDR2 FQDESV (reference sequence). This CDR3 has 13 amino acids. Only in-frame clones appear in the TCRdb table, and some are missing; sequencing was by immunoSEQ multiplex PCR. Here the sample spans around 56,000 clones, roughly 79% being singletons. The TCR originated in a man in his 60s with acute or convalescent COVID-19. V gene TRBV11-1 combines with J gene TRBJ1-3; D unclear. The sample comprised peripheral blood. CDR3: CASSPQSGNTIYF. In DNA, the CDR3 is TGTGCCAGCAGCCCCCAATCTGGAAACACCATATATTTT.